Listed below are T cell receptor beta chains from one sample, sequenced in a study of blood T cell repertoires in COVID-19. Generated by immunoSEQ multiplex PCR, the TCRdb table keeps only in-frame clones and is missing some. Of hundreds of thousands of clones in the sample, 85% to 90% were seen once. The specimen sequenced was peripheral blood. The receptors were gathered from a woman between 50 and 59 years old with COVID-19, enrolled during active disease. The CDR3 runs from the conserved cysteine through the conserved F or W. The D gene is left open where the match is weak. Clone size is given for some rows only: seen once, a few or many times, or a class if the clone is expanded.

CDR3aa	CDR3nt	v_gene	d_gene	abundance	len	j_gene
CASSRGWEETQYF	TGCGCCAGCAGCAGGGGCTGGGAAGAGACCCAGTACTTC	TRBV5-1	-	-	13	TRBJ2-5
CASSLGGTSSYEQYF	TGTGCCAGCAGTTTGGGAGGGACCTCCTCCTACGAGCAGTACTTC	TRBV27	TRBD2	-	15	TRBJ2-7
CASSLGTSNNEQFF	TGTGCCAGCAGCTTAGGTACTAGTAACAATGAGCAGTTCTTC	TRBV7-7	-	-	14	TRBJ2-1
CASSYYRGNYGYTF	TGTGCCAGCAGTTACTACAGGGGCAACTATGGCTACACCTTC	TRBV2	TRBD1	-	14	TRBJ1-2
CASSLEAYTEAFF	TGTGCCAGCAGCTTAGAAGCCTACACTGAAGCTTTCTTT	TRBV11-2	-	-	13	TRBJ1-1
CASSSSGSPEAFF	TGTGCCAGCAGTTCGTCGGGTAGCCCTGAAGCTTTCTTT	TRBV12-3/TRBV12-4	-	-	13	TRBJ1-1
CASSQIGGEDSPLHF	TGTGCCAGCAGCCAAATAGGGGGCGAGGACTCACCCCTCCACTTT	TRBV3-1/TRBV3-2	TRBD1	-	15	TRBJ1-6
CATRAGEKLFF	TGTGCCACACGGGCGGGCGAAAAACTGTTTTTT	TRBV10-3	-	-	11	TRBJ1-4
CASSSSQEAGNTIYF	TGTGCCAGCAGCTCGTCTCAGGAGGCCGGGAACACCATATATTTT	TRBV7-9	-	-	15	TRBJ1-3
CASSSLADTYEQYF	TGTGCCAGCAGTAGCCTGGCGGACACCTACGAGCAGTACTTC	TRBV27	-	once	14	TRBJ2-7
CAISEASYEQYF	TGTGCCATCAGTGAGGCGAGCTACGAGCAGTACTTC	TRBV10-3	-	-	12	TRBJ2-7
CARQGAVRAVLRAGHQAF	-	TRBV21-1	-	-	18	TRBJ2-7
CASSEIAGGNIQYF	TGTGCCAGCAGTGAAATCGCCGGCGGAAACATTCAGTACTTC	TRBV2	-	-	14	TRBJ2-4
CASSEAGAAGNTIYF	TGTGCCAGCAGTGAAGCGGGGGCAGCTGGAAACACCATATATTTT	TRBV6-1	-	-	15	TRBJ1-3
CATRGLPKNIQYF	TGTGCCACCCGCGGGTTACCGAAAAACATTCAGTACTTC	TRBV28	-	-	13	TRBJ2-4
CASVGVGGHEQFF	TGTGCCAGCGTCGGGGTAGGGGGCCATGAGCAGTTCTTC	TRBV2	TRBD1	-	13	TRBJ2-1
CAIKTGLFYEQYF	TGTGCCATCAAAACAGGGCTGTTTTACGAGCAGTACTTC	TRBV10-3	-	-	13	TRBJ2-7
CASSAGTGSTDTQYF	TGCGCCAGCAGTGCGGGGACAGGGAGCACAGATACGCAGTATTTT	TRBV10-1	TRBD1	-	15	TRBJ2-3
CASSQTNPIAADTQYF	TGTGCCAGCAGCCAAACTAACCCGATCGCGGCAGATACGCAGTATTTT	TRBV3-1/TRBV3-2	-	-	16	TRBJ2-3
CASSTGGLTEAFF	TGTGCCAGTTCCACAGGGGGTCTCACTGAAGCTTTCTTT	TRBV19	TRBD1	few	13	TRBJ1-1
CASSLEGPSRNEQFF	TGTGCCAGCAGCTTGGAGGGGCCGTCGCGCAATGAGCAGTTCTTC	TRBV5-4	-	-	15	TRBJ2-1
CATSLGAEQYF	TGTGCCACCTCCCTGGGAGCCGAGCAGTACTTC	TRBV15	-	-	11	TRBJ2-7
CASTTPRGLKAFF	TGTGCCAGCACCACCCCCAGGGGGCTGAAAGCTTTCTTT	TRBV6-5	TRBD1	-	13	TRBJ1-1
CATSITDTQYF	TGTGCCACCAGCATAACAGATACGCAGTATTTT	TRBV15	-	-	11	TRBJ2-3
CASSIGLLQGKGAFF	TGTGCCAGCAGCATAGGCCTCTTACAGGGGAAGGGAGCTTTCTTT	TRBV5-6	TRBD1	-	15	TRBJ1-1
CASSLGRDTQYF	TGTGCCAGCAGTTTAGGGAGGGATACGCAGTATTTT	TRBV12-3/TRBV12-4	-	-	12	TRBJ2-3